This T cell receptor (beta chain) was found in a study of T cell responses to AZD1222 COVID-19 vaccine. The study, taken as a whole, reports: Spike as a whole was targeted by vaccine-associated CD4 TCRs, dominant at 160-218 and 743-854. Reportedly, nearly half of unique spike TCRs recognized epitopes outside B.1.351/B.1.1.7 mutations. Baseline antibody screening turned up just six or seven seropositive AZD1222 recipients.

Here immunoSEQ multiplex PCR was the method, and the copy in TCRdb shows in-frame clones only, minus some. This table has over 150,000 clones, more than 80% appearing once. The CDR3 consists of 16 residues. Concerning this clone itself: Its antigen is unknown.

This sequence joins TRBV21-1 and TRBJ1-2. TRBV21-1 is an annotated pseudogene. The sequence came from an adult in good health. This specimen consisted of peripheral blood, obtained on day 0 of AZD1222 vaccination. The CDR3 DNA reads as TGTGCCAACCCACCCCAGGCACGAGGATATAACTATGGCTACACCTTC. Its translation is CANPPQARGYNYGYTF.